Listed here are 20 T cell receptor beta chains from one sample, sequenced in a study of T cells in Graves' hyperthyroidism and ophthalmopathy. Amplification yielded TCR beta CDR3 regions, with RNA transcripts as the source. TCR CDR3 underwent first-round RT-PCR with the HTBI primer set. TCRdb ran MiXCR on the multiplex PCR reads and lists one entry per CDR3 protein. Here the sample spans roughly 500,000 distinct CDR3 sequences, 20% to 25% being singletons. The specimen was blood. The receptors shown here come from a woman aged 70-85 years with Graves' ophthalmopathy.

As regards this clonotype: Sequence at one end of the junction differs from germline and may be a read error. The V gene is TRBV7-8, the J gene TRBJ2-3; D is ambiguous. TRBJ1-5 matches the DNA end more closely, so the J call is doubtful. This CDR3 is built from 18 residues. The V gene's germline CDR1 is SGHVS and CDR2 FQNEAQ. CDR3 sequence reads: CASSFRLAGGSGIDTQHF. In DNA form, the CDR3 reads TGTGCTAGCAGCTTTCGACTAGCGGGAGGGTCCGGGATAGATACGCAGCATTTT.

The chain is built from TRBV7-2 and TRBJ2-7, with D unclear. Germline V gene data show CDR1 as SGHTA and CDR2 as FQGNSA. V lost 2 bases and J 1 base, leaving 9 bases between the germline ends. The CDR3 length is 14 residues. In DNA form, the CDR3 reads TGTGCCAGCAGCTTAAGGACCCCTTCCTACGAGCAGTACTTC. Translated: CASSLRTPSYEQYF.

This clonotype was recorded a few times. Here the CDR3 reads CASSLTLNGYTF. CDR3 DNA sequence: TGTGCCAGCAGTTTGACTCTTAATGGCTACACCTTC. This chain links TRBV28 with TRBJ1-2; D is uncertain. V was shortened by 3 bases and J by 6 bases, with 8 bases between the two germline ends. The germline CDR1 and CDR2 sequences are MDHEN and SYDVKM. The CDR3 runs 12 residues.

This clonotype was observed a handful of times. The chain has TRBV27 and TRBJ1-6, with D perhaps TRBD1 (6 bases). The CDR3 spans 14 residues. Trimming took off 6 bases at V and 7 bases at J, with 13 bases between the two ends. Germline CDR1 and CDR2: MNHEY and SMNVEV (reference sequence). The CDR3 loop is CASRPDRKNSPLHF. The CDR3 nucleotides are TGTGCCAGCAGACCAGACAGGAAAAATTCACCCCTCCACTTT.

In its sample, this clonotype was seen a few times. This sequence joins TRBV14 and TRBJ2-7; D ambiguous. CDR1 SGHDN and CDR2 FVKESK come from the germline V gene. V gave up 2 bases and J gave up 6 bases, with 5 bases separating them. CDR3 length: 11 residues. CDR3 DNA sequence: TGTGCCAGCAGCCAATGGGGCGAGCAGTACTTC. Its translation is CASSQWGEQYF.

The CDR3 region has the DNA TGTGCCACCTATGGACAGGGGACACCTGGAGCCTACGAGCAGTACTTC. Its translation: CATYGQGTPGAYEQYF. The chain links TRBV19 to TRBJ2-7; TRBD1 matches 9 bases. The CDR3 has 16 residues. Unmatched junction bases numbered 15, after V lost 10 bases and J lost 2 bases. Germline CDR1 reads LNHDA; CDR2 reads SQIVND (reference sequence).

The genes are TRBV15 and TRBJ2-1; 9 bases line up with TRBD1. V trimming: 3 bases; J trimming: 2 bases; junction bases outside the gene matches: 2. CDR3 length: 15 amino acids. Germline-derived CDR1 and CDR2 are LNHNV and YYDKDF (reference sequence). CDR3 region: CATSRDRGTYNEQFF. CDR3 in DNA: TGTGCCACCAGCAGGGACAGGGGAACCTACAATGAGCAGTTCTTC.

The rearrangement links TRBV29-1 to TRBJ2-6; 8 bases agree with TRBD1. The J segment lost 4 bases and the V segment lost 1 base, leaving 3 bases of the junction unmatched. This CDR3 region has 15 residues. Per germline, CDR1 SQVTM and CDR2 ANQGSEA. The CDR3 here is CSVEGQGAGANVLTF. The CDR3 nucleotides are TGCAGCGTTGAAGGCCAGGGGGCAGGGGCCAACGTCCTGACTTTC.

This clonotype was counted a few times. V gene TRBV30 combines with J gene TRBJ1-2; no definite D call. Germline V gene sequence: CDR1 GTSNPN, CDR2 SVGIG (reference sequence). With 1 base removed from V and 3 bases from J, the gap between germline ends came to 9 bases. This CDR3 region has 13 residues. The CDR3 region has the DNA TGTGCCTGGAGTGCACAGACCCACTATGGCTACACCTTC. Translation: CAWSAQTHYGYTF.

The rearrangement links TRBV29-1 to TRBJ1-2, with unresolved D. The length of the CDR3 is 12 residues. Deletions cut 3 bases from V and 0 bases from J, with 5 bases between. The germline V gene encodes CDR1 SQVTM and CDR2 ANQGSEA. The CDR3 loop is CSVDSTNYGYTF. CDR3 bases: TGCAGCGTTGACTCAACTAACTATGGCTACACCTTC. The full variable domain, in which reference TRBV29-1 and TRBJ1-2 provide the parts outside the CDR3, is SAVISQKPSRDICQRGTSLTIQCQVDSQVTMMFWYRQQPGQSLTLIATANQGSEATYESGFVIDKFPISRPNLTFSTLTVSNMSPEDSSIYLCSVDSTNYGYTFGSGTRLTVV.

The chain combines TRBV10-2 with TRBJ2-7, with D perhaps matching TRBD1 (5 bases). Germline V lookup: CDR1 WSHSY, CDR2 SAAADI. Trimming stripped 7 bases from V and 0 bases from J, with 25 bases between. The CDR3 is 18 residues long. This CDR3 reads CASTMIPQDSQSSYEQYF. In DNA form, the CDR3 reads TGCGCCAGCACCATGATACCCCAAGACAGCCAGAGCTCCTACGAGCAGTACTTC.

This clonotype appeared a few times. V and J are TRBV7-2 and TRBJ2-5, with 10 bases identical to TRBD2. The J segment lost 4 bases and the V segment lost 5 bases, leaving 10 bases of the junction unmatched. The CDR3 extends over 16 amino acids. Germline CDR1 reads SGHTA; CDR2 reads FQGNSA. The DNA for the CDR3 is TGTGCCAGCAGCAAACCTAGCGGGAGTCACGGAGAGACCCAGTACTTC. Amino acids: CASSKPSGSHGETQYF.

J is TRBJ1-1 and V is TRBV6-9, with D tentatively TRBD1 (5 bases). V was trimmed by 3 bases and J by 4 bases, leaving 12 bases between them. The CDR3 consists of 14 residues. Looked up from germline, CDR1 is MNHGY and CDR2 is SVAAGI. The CDR3: CASSYLTESTEAFF. CDR3 DNA sequence: TGTGCCAGCAGTTACCTGACAGAGAGCACTGAAGCTTTCTTT.

This clonotype showed up many times. The chain recombines TRBV12-3 or TRBV12-4 with TRBJ2-7; D not certain. Deletions cut 2 bases from V and 4 bases from J, with 15 bases between. The CDR3 has 15 amino acids. The CDR3 here is CASSLSTFRGYEQYF. The CDR3 bases are TGTGCCAGCAGTTTATCGACCTTCCGAGGATACGAGCAGTACTTC.

The sample holds many counts of this clonotype. The chain is built from TRBV11-2 and TRBJ2-1, with 7 bases identical to TRBD2. Looked up from germline, CDR1 is SGHAT and CDR2 is FQNNGV. J gave up 4 bases and V 0 bases, and 9 bases lay outside the gene matches. The CDR3 loop spans 17 amino acids. The CDR3 nucleotides are TGTGCCAGCAGCTTAGATCCAGCTAGCGGAATTTACAATGAGCAGTTCTTC. Translating it yields CASSLDPASGIYNEQFF.

This clonotype was recorded a few times. V usage is TRBV5-5 and J usage is TRBJ2-5; D possibly corresponds to TRBD2 (6 bases). The germline CDR1 and CDR2 sequences are SGHKS and YYEKEE (reference sequence). The CDR3 totals 18 residues. Deletions cut 0 bases from V and 1 base from J, with 19 bases between. The CDR3 DNA sequence: TGTGCCAGCAGCTTGGACGGCGGAGTGGGGAGGACCCAAGAGACCCAGTACTTC. This encodes CASSLDGGVGRTQETQYF.

The sample holds many counts of this clonotype. The chain carries TRBV28 and TRBJ1-2, with D unclear. Germline assignment: CDR1 MDHEN and CDR2 SYDVKM. V was cut by 8 bases and J by 4 bases, with 17 bases left in between. This CDR3 has 14 residues. The chain's CDR3 is CASSGFRQVYGYTF. The DNA of the CDR3 is TGTGCCAGCTCAGGATTCAGGCAGGTCTATGGCTACACCTTC.

This CDR3 reads CASSQVLRPYEQYF. CDR3 bases: TGTGCCAGCAGCCAAGTGCTGCGCCCCTACGAGCAGTACTTC. The rearrangement links TRBV14 to TRBJ2-7, with unresolved D. The germline gives CDR1 SGHDN, CDR2 FVKESK. The V and J ends lost 1 base and 2 bases respectively, with 9 bases between them. CDR3 length equals 14 residues.

This clonotype has at least ten counts. This chain links TRBV28 with TRBJ2-1, with 8 positions matching TRBD2. Germline-derived CDR1 and CDR2 are MDHEN and SYDVKM. V dropped 5 bases and J dropped 0; count of bases not matched to a gene: 12. This CDR3 is 18 amino acids long. In DNA, the CDR3 is TGTGCCAGCAGTGTAACGGCGGGAGGCCATATCTCCTACAATGAGCAGTTCTTC. Its protein is CASSVTAGGHISYNEQFF.

This clonotype was counted ten times or more. The chain combines TRBV3-1 with TRBJ2-1, with TRBD2 identical over 9 bases. Losses at the gene ends were 1 base for V and 8 bases for J; bases not matched to a gene: 12. The germline gives CDR1 LGHDT, CDR2 YNNKEL (reference sequence). The CDR3 runs 17 residues. The CDR3 DNA reads TGTGCCAGCAGCCAAGCCCTCATAGCGGGAGTGGGCTATGAGCAGTTCTTC. This sequence encodes CASSQALIAGVGYEQFF.